Listed below are T cell receptor beta chains from one sample, sequenced in a study of Ad26.COV2.S vaccination and SARS-CoV-2 variants. TCRdb keeps only in-frame clones here, not all; method: immunoSEQ multiplex PCR. The sample carries around 250,000 clones, around 87% recorded once. The sequences come from peripheral blood, collected in a trial of Ad26.COV2.S vaccine versus placebo. These receptor sequences come from a person between 18 and 60 years old who received the Ad26.COV2.S COVID-19 vaccine or a placebo. Each CDR3 is given with its conserved first and last residue. The D gene is left open where the match is weak. Expanded clones get a size class; other rows say once, few or many, or leave the size out.

clone_size d_call j_call v_call cdr3_aa cdr3_nt
NA NA TRBJ1-2 TRBV19 CASSIAGKDGYTF TGTGCCAGTAGTATCGCGGGGAAGGATGGCTACACCTTC
NA TRBD2 TRBJ2-1 TRBV18 CASSPQRERNEQFF TGTGCCAGCTCCCCCCAGCGGGAGAGAAATGAGCAGTTCTTC
once NA TRBJ2-7 TRBV7-8 CASSLGDTAYEQYF TGTGCCAGCAGCTTAGGAGACACCGCCTACGAGCAGTACTTC
NA NA TRBJ2-7 TRBV11-2 CASSLDNSVEQYF TGTGCCAGCAGCTTAGATAATAGCGTCGAGCAGTACTTC
NA NA TRBJ2-1 TRBV9 CASSEITGNHNEQFF TGTGCCAGCAGCGAAATAACAGGGAACCACAATGAGCAGTTCTTC
once NA TRBJ2-2 TRBV5-1 CASSLGRTNTGELFF TGCGCCAGCAGCTTGGGACGGACGAACACCGGGGAGCTGTTTTTT
NA TRBD1 TRBJ2-5 TRBV6-5 CASSRQGDTQETQYF TGTGCCAGCAGTAGACAGGGGGACACCCAAGAGACCCAGTACTTC
NA NA TRBJ1-5 TRBV7-9 CASSSIGPQHF TGTGCCAGCAGCTCGATCGGGCCCCAGCATTTT
NA NA TRBJ2-3 TRBV27 CASSLEGLTTDTQYF TGTGCCAGCAGTTTAGAGGGTCTTACCACAGATACGCAGTATTTT
NA NA TRBJ2-3 TRBV11-2 CASSLERGSDTQYF TGTGCCAGCAGCTTAGAACGGGGGTCGGATACGCAGTATTTT